These T cell receptor beta chains were read from a single sample in a study of cytomegalovirus exposure and HLA in healthy donors. Sequencing used immunoSEQ multiplex PCR; TCRdb keeps in-frame clones, though not all of them. This table holds 150,000 to 250,000 clones, 65% to 80% found once. The sequenced material came from PBMCs. The receptors were gathered from a woman younger than 45 in good health and CMV-seropositive. The CDR3 runs from the conserved cysteine through the conserved F or W. A D gene is named only where the DNA matches it firmly. Not all rows give a size; the values are once, few, many and, for expanded clones, a class.

abundance: once
d_gene: -
v_gene: TRBV4-1
j_gene: TRBJ1-2
CDR3nt: TGCGCCAGCAGCCAAAGAGGCGTCTATGGCTACACCTTC
CDR3aa: CASSQRGVYGYTF

abundance: few
d_gene: -
v_gene: TRBV5-1
j_gene: TRBJ2-7
CDR3nt: TGCGCCAGCAGCTTGGCTCCAGGGATTTACGAGCAGTACTTC
CDR3aa: CASSLAPGIYEQYF

abundance: once
d_gene: -
v_gene: TRBV4-2
j_gene: TRBJ1-3
CDR3nt: TGTGCCAGCAGCCAAGGTGACGCAGGGACTGGAAACACCATATATTTT
CDR3aa: CASSQGDAGTGNTIYF

abundance: -
d_gene: TRBD1
v_gene: TRBV11-2
j_gene: TRBJ1-1
CDR3nt: TGTGCCAGCAGCCCAGACAGGGGGCTCGTGCTTTTCTTT
CDR3aa: CASSPDRGLVLFF

abundance: -
d_gene: TRBD2
v_gene: TRBV7-9
j_gene: TRBJ2-5
CDR3nt: TGTGCCAGCAGCACTAGCGGGAGGCTAGAGACCCAGTACTTC
CDR3aa: CASSTSGRLETQYF

abundance: -
d_gene: -
v_gene: TRBV4-2
j_gene: TRBJ2-1
CDR3nt: TGTGCCAGCAGCCAAGTAGTCGGAGGAGGATATGAGCAGTTCTTC
CDR3aa: CASSQVVGGGYEQFF

abundance: -
d_gene: -
v_gene: TRBV7-2
j_gene: TRBJ2-5
CDR3nt: TGTGCCAGCAGCCCTGGGGGGACCCACGGGGCCCAGTACTTC
CDR3aa: CASSPGGTHGAQYF

abundance: -
d_gene: -
v_gene: TRBV18
j_gene: TRBJ1-1
CDR3nt: TGTGCCAGCTCACCAAGGGGGAGCGCTGACACTGAAGCTTTCTTT
CDR3aa: CASSPRGSADTEAFF

abundance: -
d_gene: -
v_gene: TRBV7-2
j_gene: TRBJ1-4
CDR3nt: TGTGCCAGCAGCTTAGAGGCGAGTCGGGGTGAAAAACTGTTTTTT
CDR3aa: CASSLEASRGEKLFF

abundance: -
d_gene: -
v_gene: TRBV2
j_gene: TRBJ2-1
CDR3nt: TGTGCCAGCAGTGAGGGACAAACGATTGGTGAGCAGTTCTTC
CDR3aa: CASSEGQTIGEQFF

abundance: -
d_gene: -
v_gene: TRBV5-5
j_gene: TRBJ2-2
CDR3nt: TGTGCCAGCAGCGTAGACAGGCTTGCAGGGGAGCTGTTTTTT
CDR3aa: CASSVDRLAGELFF

abundance: -
d_gene: -
v_gene: TRBV10-1
j_gene: TRBJ2-5
CDR3nt: TGCGCCAGCAGTACCACCGCCGGGACAAACCAAGAGACCCAGTACTTC
CDR3aa: CASSTTAGTNQETQYF

abundance: -
d_gene: -
v_gene: TRBV20-1
j_gene: TRBJ1-1
CDR3nt: TGCAGTGCCGAGAGGGGGTTTAGAGCTTTCTTT
CDR3aa: CSAERGFRAFF

abundance: -
d_gene: -
v_gene: TRBV10-3
j_gene: TRBJ2-2
CDR3nt: TGTGCCATCAGTGACGGCCGGCCTGGAGGGACCGGGGAGCTGTTTTTT
CDR3aa: CAISDGRPGGTGELFF

abundance: -
d_gene: TRBD1
v_gene: TRBV7-8
j_gene: TRBJ1-2
CDR3nt: TGTGCCAGCAGCCCTGGGGGCCTACAGGGGGCGGGCGGCTACACCTTC
CDR3aa: CASSPGGLQGAGGYTF